This TCR beta chain was identified during a study of graft-versus-host responses after intestinal transplantation. CDR3 length: 13 residues. V lost 5 bases, J lost 9 bases, and 17 bases lay in between. CDR1 and CDR2 from the germline V gene are GTSNPN and SVGIG (reference sequence). Using immunoSEQ multiplex PCR, the repertoire was profiled, and TCRdb retains in-frame clones only, with some absent. The table has some 120,000 clones, around nine tenths seen once. In the case of this clone: Its antigen is not known.

Study-wide points: The authors found GvH clones in recipient marrow, some appearing first in ileum or blood.

The V and J genes are TRBV30 and TRBJ1-3, with a possible D match to TRBD1 (5 bases). The sample was unstimulated CD4+ T cells sorted from spleen or lymph node cells, taken before transplant. This sequence was found in a human donor who was the organ donor for an intestinal transplant. In DNA, the CDR3 is TGTGCCTGGTCGTGGGGAGTCGGGGGCACCATATATTTT. It specifies CAWSWGVGGTIYF.